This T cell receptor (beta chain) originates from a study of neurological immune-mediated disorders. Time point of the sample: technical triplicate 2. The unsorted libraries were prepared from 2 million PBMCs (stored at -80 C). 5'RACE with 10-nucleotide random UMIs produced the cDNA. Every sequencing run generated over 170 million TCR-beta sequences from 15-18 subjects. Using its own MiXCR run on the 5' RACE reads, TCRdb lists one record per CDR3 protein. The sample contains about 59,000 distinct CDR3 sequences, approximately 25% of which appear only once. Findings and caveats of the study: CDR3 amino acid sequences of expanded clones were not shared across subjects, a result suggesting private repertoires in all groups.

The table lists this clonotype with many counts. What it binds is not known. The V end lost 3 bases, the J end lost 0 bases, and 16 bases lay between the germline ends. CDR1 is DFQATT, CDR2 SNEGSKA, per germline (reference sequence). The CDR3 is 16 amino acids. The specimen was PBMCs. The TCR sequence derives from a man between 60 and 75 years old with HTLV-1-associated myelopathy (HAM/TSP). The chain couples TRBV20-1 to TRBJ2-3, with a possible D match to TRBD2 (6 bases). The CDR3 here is CSASRLLAGSTDTQYF. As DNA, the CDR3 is TGCAGTGCTAGCCGATTACTGGCGGGAAGCACAGATACGCAGTATTTT.